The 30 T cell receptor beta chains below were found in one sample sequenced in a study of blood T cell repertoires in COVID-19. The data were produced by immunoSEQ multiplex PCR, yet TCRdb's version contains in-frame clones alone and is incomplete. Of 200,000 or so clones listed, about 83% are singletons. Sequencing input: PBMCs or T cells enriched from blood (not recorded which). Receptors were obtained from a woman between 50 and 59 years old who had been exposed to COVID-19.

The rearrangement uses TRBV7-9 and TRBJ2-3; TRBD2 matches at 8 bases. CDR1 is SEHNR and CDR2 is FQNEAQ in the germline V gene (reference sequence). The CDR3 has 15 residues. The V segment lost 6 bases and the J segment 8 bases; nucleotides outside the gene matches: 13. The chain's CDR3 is CASRGAGVGPGTQYF. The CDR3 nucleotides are TGTGCCAGCAGGGGAGCGGGGGTTGGGCCGGGTACGCAGTATTTT.

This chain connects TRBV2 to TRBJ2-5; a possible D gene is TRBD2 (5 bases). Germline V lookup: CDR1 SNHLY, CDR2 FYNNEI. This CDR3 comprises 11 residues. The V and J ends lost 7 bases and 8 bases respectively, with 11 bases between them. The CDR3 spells CASTGRGTQYF. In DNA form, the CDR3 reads TGTGCCAGCACTGGACGGGGAACCCAGTACTTC.

CDR3 sequence: CASSQASPGAGYGYTF. For the CDR3, the DNA is TGTGCCAGCAGCCAAGCTTCGCCAGGGGCGGGCTATGGCTACACCTTC. The gene calls are TRBV3-1 (or the pseudogene TRBV3-2) and TRBJ1-2, with D perhaps TRBD1 (6 bases). V was pared by 1 base and J by 4 bases, with 16 bases between. There are 16 residues in the CDR3. Germline V gene lookup returns CDR1 LGHDT and CDR2 YNNKEL (reference sequence).

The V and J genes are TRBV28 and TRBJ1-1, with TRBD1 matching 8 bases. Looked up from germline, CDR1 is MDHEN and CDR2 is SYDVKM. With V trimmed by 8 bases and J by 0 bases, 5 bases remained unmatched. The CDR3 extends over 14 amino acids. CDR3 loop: CASVQGGMNTEAFF. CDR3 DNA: TGTGCCAGCGTACAGGGGGGCATGAACACTGAAGCTTTCTTT.

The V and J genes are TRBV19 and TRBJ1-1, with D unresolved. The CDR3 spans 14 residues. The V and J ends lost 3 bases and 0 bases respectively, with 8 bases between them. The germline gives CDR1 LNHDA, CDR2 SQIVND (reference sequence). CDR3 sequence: CASSMRRLNTEAFF. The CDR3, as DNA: TGTGCCAGTAGTATGCGGCGGCTGAACACTGAAGCTTTCTTT. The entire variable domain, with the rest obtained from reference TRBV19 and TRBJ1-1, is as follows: DGGITQSPKYLFRKEGQNVTLSCEQNLNHDAMYWYRQDPGQGLRLIYYSQIVNDFQKGDIAEGYSVSREKKESFPLTVTSAQKNPTAFYLCASSMRRLNTEAFFGQGTRLTVV.

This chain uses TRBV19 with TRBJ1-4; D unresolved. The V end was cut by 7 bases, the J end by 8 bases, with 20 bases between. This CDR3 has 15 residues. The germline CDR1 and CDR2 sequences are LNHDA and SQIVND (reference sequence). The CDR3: CASKNSGVLREKLFF. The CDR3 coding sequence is TGTGCCAGTAAGAACTCGGGAGTCCTACGGGAAAAACTGTTTTTT.

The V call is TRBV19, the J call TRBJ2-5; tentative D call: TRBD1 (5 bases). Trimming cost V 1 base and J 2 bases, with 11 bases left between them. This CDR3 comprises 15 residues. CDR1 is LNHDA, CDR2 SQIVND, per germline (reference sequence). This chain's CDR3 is CASSIARGTQETQYF. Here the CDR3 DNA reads TGTGCCAGTAGTATAGCAAGGGGCACTCAAGAGACCCAGTACTTC.

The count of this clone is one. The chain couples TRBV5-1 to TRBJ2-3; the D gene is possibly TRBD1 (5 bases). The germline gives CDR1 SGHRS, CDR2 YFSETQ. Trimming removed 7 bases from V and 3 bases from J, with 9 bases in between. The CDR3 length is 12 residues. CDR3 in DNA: TGCGCCAGCGGGAAGGGGACAGATACGCAGTATTTT. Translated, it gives CASGKGTDTQYF.

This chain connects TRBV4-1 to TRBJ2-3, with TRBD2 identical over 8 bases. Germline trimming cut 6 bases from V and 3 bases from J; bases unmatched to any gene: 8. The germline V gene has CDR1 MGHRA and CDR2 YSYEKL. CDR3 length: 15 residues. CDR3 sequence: CASRLAESSTDTQYF. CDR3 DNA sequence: TGCGCCAGCAGACTAGCGGAGAGTTCTACAGATACGCAGTATTTT.

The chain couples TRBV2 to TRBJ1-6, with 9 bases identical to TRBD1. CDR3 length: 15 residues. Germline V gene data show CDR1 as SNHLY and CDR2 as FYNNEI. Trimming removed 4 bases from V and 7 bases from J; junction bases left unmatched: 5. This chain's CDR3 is CASSVGTGKNSPLHF. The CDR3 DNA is TGTGCCAGCAGTGTAGGGACAGGGAAGAATTCACCCCTCCACTTT.

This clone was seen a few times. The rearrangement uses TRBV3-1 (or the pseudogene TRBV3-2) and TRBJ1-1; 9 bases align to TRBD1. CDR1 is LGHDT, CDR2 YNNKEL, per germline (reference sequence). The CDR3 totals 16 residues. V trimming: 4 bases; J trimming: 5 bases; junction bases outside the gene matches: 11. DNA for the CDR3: TGTGCCAGCAGCCTTCACCCCGGACAGGGGAAAACTGAAGCTTTCTTT. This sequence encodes CASSLHPGQGKTEAFF.

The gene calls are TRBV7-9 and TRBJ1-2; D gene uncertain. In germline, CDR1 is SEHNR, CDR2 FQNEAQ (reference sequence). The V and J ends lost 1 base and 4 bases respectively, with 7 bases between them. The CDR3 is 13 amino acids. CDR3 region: CASSLDLGYGYTF. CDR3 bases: TGTGCCAGCAGCTTAGACCTCGGCTATGGCTACACCTTC.

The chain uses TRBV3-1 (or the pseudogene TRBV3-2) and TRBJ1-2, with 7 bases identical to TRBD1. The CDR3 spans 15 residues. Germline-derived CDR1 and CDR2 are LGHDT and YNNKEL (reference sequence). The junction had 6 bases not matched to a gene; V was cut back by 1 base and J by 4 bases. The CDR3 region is CASSQGPGGSYGYTF. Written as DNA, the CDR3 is TGTGCCAGCAGCCAAGGGCCAGGGGGGAGCTATGGCTACACCTTC.

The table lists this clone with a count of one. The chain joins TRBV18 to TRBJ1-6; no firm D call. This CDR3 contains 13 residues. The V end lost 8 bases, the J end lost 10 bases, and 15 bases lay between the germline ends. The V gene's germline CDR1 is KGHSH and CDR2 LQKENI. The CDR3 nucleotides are TGTGCCAGCGCCTCCTTTGGAGAGTCACCCCTCCACTTT. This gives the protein CASASFGESPLHF.

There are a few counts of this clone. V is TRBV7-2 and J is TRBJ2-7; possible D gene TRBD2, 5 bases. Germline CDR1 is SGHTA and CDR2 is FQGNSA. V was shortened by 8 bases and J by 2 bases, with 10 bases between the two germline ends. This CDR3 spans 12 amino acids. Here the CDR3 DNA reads TGTGCCAGCTCGAGGGTTACCTACGAGCAGTACTTC. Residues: CASSRVTYEQYF.

The CDR3 region is CATSDLLGGGVNEQFF. The CDR3 nucleotides read TGTGCCACCAGTGATTTGTTGGGGGGTGGGGTAAATGAGCAGTTCTTC. This chain links TRBV24-1 with TRBJ2-1; D may be TRBD2 (6 bases). The CDR3 runs to 16 residues. V lost 0 bases and J 7 bases, leaving 15 bases between the germline ends. CDR1 and CDR2 from the germline V gene are KGHDR and SFDVKD.

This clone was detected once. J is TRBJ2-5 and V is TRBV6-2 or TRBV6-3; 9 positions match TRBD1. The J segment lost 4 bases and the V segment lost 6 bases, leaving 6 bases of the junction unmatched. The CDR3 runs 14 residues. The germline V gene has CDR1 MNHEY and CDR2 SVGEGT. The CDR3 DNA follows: TGTGCCAGCAGCCACGGGACAGGGATAGAGACCCAGTACTTC. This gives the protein CASSHGTGIETQYF.

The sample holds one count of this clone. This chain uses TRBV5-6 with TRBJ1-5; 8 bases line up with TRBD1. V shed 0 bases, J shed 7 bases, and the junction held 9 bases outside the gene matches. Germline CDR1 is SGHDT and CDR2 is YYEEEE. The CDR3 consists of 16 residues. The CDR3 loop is CASSLGLDRAEQPQHF. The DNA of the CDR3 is TGTGCCAGCAGCTTGGGTTTGGACAGGGCGGAACAGCCCCAGCATTTT.

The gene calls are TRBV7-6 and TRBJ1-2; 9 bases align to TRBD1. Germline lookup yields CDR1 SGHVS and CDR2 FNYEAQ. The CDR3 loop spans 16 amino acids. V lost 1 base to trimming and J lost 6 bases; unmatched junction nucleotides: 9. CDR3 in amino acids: CASSLGGRGQGHGYTF. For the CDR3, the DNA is TGTGCCAGCAGCTTAGGGGGTCGGGGACAGGGTCATGGCTACACCTTC.

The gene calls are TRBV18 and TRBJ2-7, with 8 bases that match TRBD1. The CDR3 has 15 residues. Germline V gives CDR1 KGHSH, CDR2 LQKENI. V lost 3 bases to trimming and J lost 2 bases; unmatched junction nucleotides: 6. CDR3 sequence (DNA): TGTGCCAGCTCACCGGACAGGGTGGTTACCTACGAGCAGTACTTC. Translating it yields CASSPDRVVTYEQYF.

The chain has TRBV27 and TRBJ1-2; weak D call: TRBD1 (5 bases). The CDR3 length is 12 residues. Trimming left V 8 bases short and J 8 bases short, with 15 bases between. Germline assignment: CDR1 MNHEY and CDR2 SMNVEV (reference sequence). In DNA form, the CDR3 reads TGTGCCAGCCACGGGGGTGGTCGCGGCTACACCTTC. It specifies CASHGGGRGYTF.

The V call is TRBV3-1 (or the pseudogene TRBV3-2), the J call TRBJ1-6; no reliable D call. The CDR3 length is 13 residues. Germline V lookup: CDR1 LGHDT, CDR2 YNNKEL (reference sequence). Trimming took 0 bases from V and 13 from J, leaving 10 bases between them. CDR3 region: CASSQELAGPLHF. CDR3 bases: TGTGCCAGCAGCCAAGAGTTGGCAGGTCCCCTCCACTTT.

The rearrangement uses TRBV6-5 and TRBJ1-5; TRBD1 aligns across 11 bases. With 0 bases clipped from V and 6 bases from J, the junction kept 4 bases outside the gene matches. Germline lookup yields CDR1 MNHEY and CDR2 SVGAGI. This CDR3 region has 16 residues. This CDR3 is CASSYSGTGGGQPQHF. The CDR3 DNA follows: TGTGCCAGCAGTTACTCCGGGACAGGGGGGGGTCAGCCCCAGCATTTT.

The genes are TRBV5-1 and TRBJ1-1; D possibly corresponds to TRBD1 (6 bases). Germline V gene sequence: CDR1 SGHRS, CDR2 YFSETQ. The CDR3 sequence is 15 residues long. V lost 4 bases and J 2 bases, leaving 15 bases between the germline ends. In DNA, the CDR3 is TGCGCCAGCAGCCGAGGGGGGGCTGGTAACACTGAAGCTTTCTTT. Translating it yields CASSRGGAGNTEAFF. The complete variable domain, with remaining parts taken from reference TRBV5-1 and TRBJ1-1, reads KAGVTQTPRYLIKTRGQQVTLSCSPISGHRSVSWYQQTPGQGLQFLFEYFSETQRNKGNFPGRFSGRQFSNSRSEMNVSTLELGDSALYLCASSRGGAGNTEAFFGQGTRLTVV.

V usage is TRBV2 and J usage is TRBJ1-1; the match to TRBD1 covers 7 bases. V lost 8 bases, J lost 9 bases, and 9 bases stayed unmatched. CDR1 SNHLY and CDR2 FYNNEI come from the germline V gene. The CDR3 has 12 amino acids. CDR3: CASGMTGQQAFF. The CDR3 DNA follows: TGTGCCAGCGGAATGACAGGGCAGCAAGCTTTCTTT.

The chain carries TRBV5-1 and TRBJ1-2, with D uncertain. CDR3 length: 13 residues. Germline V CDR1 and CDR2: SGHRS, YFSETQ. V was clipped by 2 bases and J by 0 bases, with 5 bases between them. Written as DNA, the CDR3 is TGCGCCAGCAGCTTCGGAGCTAACTATGGCTACACCTTC. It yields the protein CASSFGANYGYTF.

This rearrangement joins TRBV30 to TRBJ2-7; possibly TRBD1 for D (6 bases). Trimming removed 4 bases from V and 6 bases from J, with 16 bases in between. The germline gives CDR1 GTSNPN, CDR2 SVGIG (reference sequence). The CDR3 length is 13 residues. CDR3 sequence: CAWNRQDVGEQYF. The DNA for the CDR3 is TGTGCCTGGAATCGACAGGACGTCGGCGAGCAGTACTTC.

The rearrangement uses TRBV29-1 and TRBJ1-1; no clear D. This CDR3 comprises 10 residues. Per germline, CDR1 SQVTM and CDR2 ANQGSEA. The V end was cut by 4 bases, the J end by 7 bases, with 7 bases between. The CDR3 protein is CSVGEGEAFF. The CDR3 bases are TGCAGCGTTGGTGAGGGTGAAGCTTTCTTT.

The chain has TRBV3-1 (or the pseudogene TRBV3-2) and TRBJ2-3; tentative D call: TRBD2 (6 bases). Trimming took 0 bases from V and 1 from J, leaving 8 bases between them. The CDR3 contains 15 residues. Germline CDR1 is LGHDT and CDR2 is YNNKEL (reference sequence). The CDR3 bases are TGTGCCAGCAGCCAAGATTGGGGGGGCACAGATACGCAGTATTTT. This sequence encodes CASSQDWGGTDTQYF.

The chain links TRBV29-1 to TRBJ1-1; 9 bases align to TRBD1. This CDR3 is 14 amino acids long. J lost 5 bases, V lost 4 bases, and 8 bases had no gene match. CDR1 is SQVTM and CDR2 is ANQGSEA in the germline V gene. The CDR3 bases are TGCAGCGTTGGGTTAACAGGGGGCTCTACTGAAGCTTTCTTT. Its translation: CSVGLTGGSTEAFF.